This TCR beta chain was recovered during a study of blood T cell repertoires in COVID-19. Profiled with immunoSEQ multiplex PCR; TCRdb holds only in-frame clones, not every one. The repertoire has around 300,000 clones, approximately 90% of them found once; the top ten carry over 2%. Trimming took 0 bases from V and 7 from J; bases not matched to a gene: 2. The V gene's germline CDR1 is SGHDT and CDR2 YYEEEE. This CDR3 comprises 15 residues. The material sequenced was PBMCs or T cells enriched from blood (not recorded which). The chain carries TRBV5-6 and TRBJ2-1; 12 bases fit TRBD2. The receptor was derived from a woman aged 18-30 years who had recovered from COVID-19. The CDR3 nucleotides are TGTGCCAGCAGCTTGGCACTAGCGGGGGGTAATGAGCAGTTCTTC. Its protein is CASSLALAGGNEQFF.